The clone carrying this TCR beta chain was detected only a few times. The antigen remains undetermined. These data come from a study of T cells in Graves' hyperthyroidism and ophthalmopathy. Whole-study results and caveats: The blood repertoire included most of the expanded thyroid clonotypes above 0.001.

This CDR3 region has 14 residues. The V gene's germline CDR1 is DFQATT and CDR2 SNEGSKA (reference sequence). V lost 3 bases to trimming and J lost 3 bases, with 15 bases between them. Amplified TCR beta CDR3 regions came from RNA transcripts. Using the HTBI primer set, a first-round RT-PCR was run on the TCR CDR3. MiXCR was run by TCRdb on the multiplex PCR reads, yielding one entry per CDR3 protein. The sample shows 600,000 or so distinct CDR3 sequences, approximately 15% of them seen only once. This receptor was identified in a woman aged 45-65 years with Graves' ophthalmopathy. The material sequenced was blood. The chain carries TRBV20-1 and TRBJ2-7, with D tentatively TRBD1 (6 bases). CDR3 sequence reads: CSASGYRDLYEQYF. The CDR3 nucleotides are TGCAGTGCTAGTGGTTACAGGGATCTCTACGAGCAGTACTTC.